The source of this T cell receptor (beta chain) is a study of OX40 agonist ivuxolimab in advanced cancers. Regarding the study as a whole: Clonal expansion in partial responders at 0.1-3.0 mg/kg ranked among the lowest. Antigen targets of the expanded peripheral T cells went undetermined.

Libraries were prepared by immunoSEQ multiplex PCR; TCRdb keeps only in-frame clonotypes and omits some of them. There are 20,000 or so clones in the sample; around 88% occur only once, and about an eighth lies in the top ten. V was trimmed by 5 bases and J by 8 bases, leaving 15 bases between them. CDR1 is MDHEN and CDR2 is SYDVKM in the germline V gene. CDR3 length equals 14 residues. This clone was picked up a small number of times. Its antigen is as yet unknown. The chain joins TRBV28 to TRBJ1-4; maybe TRBD1 (5 bases). Here the sequenced sample was CD4+ or CD8+ T cells sorted from blood, taken in a trial of the OX40 agonist ivuxolimab. This clonotype originated in an adult with an advanced solid tumor such as melanoma, head and neck, liver or kidney cancer. CDR3 nucleotide sequence: TGTGCCAGCAGTCCGAGGACACTAGGGGAAAAACTGTTTTTT. It codes for CASSPRTLGEKLFF.